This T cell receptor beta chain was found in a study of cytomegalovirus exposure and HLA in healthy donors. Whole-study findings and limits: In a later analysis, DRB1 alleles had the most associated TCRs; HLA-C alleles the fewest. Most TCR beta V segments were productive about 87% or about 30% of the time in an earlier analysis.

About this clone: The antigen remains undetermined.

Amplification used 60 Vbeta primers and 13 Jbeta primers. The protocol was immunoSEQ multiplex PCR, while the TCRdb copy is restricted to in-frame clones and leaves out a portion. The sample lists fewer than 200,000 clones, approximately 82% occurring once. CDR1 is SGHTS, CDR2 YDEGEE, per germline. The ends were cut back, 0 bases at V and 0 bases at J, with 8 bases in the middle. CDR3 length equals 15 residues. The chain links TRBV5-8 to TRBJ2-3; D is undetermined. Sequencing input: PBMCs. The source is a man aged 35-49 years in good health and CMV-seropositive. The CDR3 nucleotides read TGTGCCAGCAGCTTGGGACCGACTAGCACAGATACGCAGTATTTT. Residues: CASSLGPTSTDTQYF.